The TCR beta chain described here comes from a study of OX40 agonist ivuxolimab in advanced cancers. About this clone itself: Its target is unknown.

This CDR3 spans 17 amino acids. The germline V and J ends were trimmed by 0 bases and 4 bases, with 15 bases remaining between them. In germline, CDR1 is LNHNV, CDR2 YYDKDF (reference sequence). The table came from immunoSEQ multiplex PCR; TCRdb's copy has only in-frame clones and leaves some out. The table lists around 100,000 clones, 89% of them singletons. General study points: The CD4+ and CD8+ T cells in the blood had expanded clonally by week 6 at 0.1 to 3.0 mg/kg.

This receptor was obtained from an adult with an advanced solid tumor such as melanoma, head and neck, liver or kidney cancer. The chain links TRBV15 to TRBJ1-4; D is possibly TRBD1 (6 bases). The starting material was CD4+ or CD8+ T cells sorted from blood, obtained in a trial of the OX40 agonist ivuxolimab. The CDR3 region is CATSRELQGTVNEKLFF. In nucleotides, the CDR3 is TGTGCCACCAGCAGAGAGTTGCAGGGGACGGTTAATGAAAAACTGTTTTTT.